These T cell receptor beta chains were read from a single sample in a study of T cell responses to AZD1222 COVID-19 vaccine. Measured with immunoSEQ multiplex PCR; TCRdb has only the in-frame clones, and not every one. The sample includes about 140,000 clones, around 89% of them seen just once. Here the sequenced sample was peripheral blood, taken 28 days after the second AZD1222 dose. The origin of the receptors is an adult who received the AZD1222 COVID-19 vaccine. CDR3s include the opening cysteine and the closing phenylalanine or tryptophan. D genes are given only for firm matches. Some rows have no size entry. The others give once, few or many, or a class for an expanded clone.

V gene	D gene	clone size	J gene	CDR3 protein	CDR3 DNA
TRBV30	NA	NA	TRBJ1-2	CAWSVSMGGYTF	TGTGCCTGGAGTGTGTCAATGGGTGGCTACACCTTC
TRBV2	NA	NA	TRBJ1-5	CASSFQQGFNQPQHF	TGTGCCAGCAGTTTTCAACAGGGATTCAATCAGCCCCAGCATTTT
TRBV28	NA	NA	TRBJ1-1	CASHMNTEAFF	TGTGCCAGTCATATGAACACTGAAGCTTTCTTT
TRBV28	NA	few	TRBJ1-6	CASARGPSPLHF	TGTGCCAGTGCCCGGGGACCCTCACCCCTCCACTTT
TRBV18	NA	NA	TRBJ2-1	CASSPFTDEQFF	TGTGCCAGCTCACCTTTTACCGATGAGCAGTTCTTC
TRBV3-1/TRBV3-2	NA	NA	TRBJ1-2	CASSQQGTLPYTF	TGTGCCAGCAGCCAGCAGGGAACATTGCCCTACACCTTC
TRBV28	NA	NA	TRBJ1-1	CASSWSREDTEAFF	TGTGCCAGCAGCTGGTCGCGCGAGGACACTGAAGCTTTCTTT
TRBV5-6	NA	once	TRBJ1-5	CASSGAGQQPQHF	TGTGCCAGCAGCGGAGCGGGGCAGCAGCCCCAGCATTTT
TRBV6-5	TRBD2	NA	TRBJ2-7	CATNSGGLYEQYF	TGTGCCACCAATAGCGGGGGCCTATACGAGCAGTACTTC
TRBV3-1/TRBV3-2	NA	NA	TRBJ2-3	CASSQVYRATDTQYF	TGTGCCAGCAGCCAAGTATACAGGGCCACAGATACGCAGTATTTT
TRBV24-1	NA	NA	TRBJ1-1	CATSDSPNTEAFF	TGTGCCACCAGTGATTCGCCGAACACTGAAGCTTTCTTT
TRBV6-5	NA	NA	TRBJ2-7	CASSYSRAPGGEQYF	TGTGCCAGCAGTTACTCGAGAGCCCCCGGGGGCGAGCAGTACTTC
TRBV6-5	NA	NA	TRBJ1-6	CASSYSGIYNSPLHF	TGTGCCAGCAGTTACTCGGGGATCTATAATTCACCCCTCCACTTT
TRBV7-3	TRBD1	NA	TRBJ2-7	CASSLSPGGEQYF	TGTGCCAGCAGTCTCTCCCCAGGGGGCGAGCAGTACTTC
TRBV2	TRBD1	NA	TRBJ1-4	CASMSGGGEKLFF	TGTGCCAGCATGTCAGGGGGCGGTGAAAAACTGTTTTTT
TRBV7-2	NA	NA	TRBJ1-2	CASSLGRQPNYGYTF	TGTGCCAGCAGCTTAGGACGGCAACCTAACTATGGCTACACCTTC
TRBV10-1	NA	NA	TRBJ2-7	CASSEGYEQYF	TGCGCCAGCAGTGAAGGGTACGAGCAGTACTTC
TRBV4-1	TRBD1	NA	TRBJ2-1	CASSQQTGTGRNNEQFF	TGCGCCAGCAGCCAACAAACCGGGACAGGCCGCAATAATGAGCAGTTCTTC
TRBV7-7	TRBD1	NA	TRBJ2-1	CASSFGTGEFGEQFF	TGTGCTAGCAGCTTCGGGACAGGGGAGTTCGGTGAGCAGTTCTTC
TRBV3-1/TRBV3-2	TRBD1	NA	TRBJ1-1	CASSLSGTVNTEAFF	TGTGCCAGCAGCCTATCCGGGACAGTGAACACTGAAGCTTTCTTT
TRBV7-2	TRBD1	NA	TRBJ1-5	CASSNQGAGNQPQHF	TGTGCCAGCAGCAACCAGGGGGCGGGCAATCAGCCCCAGCATTTT
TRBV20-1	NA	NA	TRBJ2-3	CSAGPATQYF	TGCAGTGCGGGCCCGGCTACGCAGTATTTT
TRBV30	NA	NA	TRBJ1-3	CAWSSPQDRRNTIYF	TGTGCCTGGAGTAGTCCGCAGGACAGACGAAACACCATATATTTT
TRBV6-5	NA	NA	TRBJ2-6	CASSPAANVLTF	TGTGCCAGCAGTCCGGCGGCCAACGTCCTGACTTTC
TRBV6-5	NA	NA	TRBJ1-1	CASSFPSEAFF	TGTGCCAGCAGTTTCCCTTCCGAAGCTTTCTTT
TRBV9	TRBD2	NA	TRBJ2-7	CASSGLAGASEQYF	TGTGCCAGCAGCGGACTAGCGGGAGCTAGCGAGCAGTACTTC
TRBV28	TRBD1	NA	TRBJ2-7	CASSSNRGISYEQYF	TGTGCCAGCAGTTCAAACAGGGGAATCTCCTACGAGCAGTACTTC
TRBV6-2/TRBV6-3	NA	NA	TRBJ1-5	CASSYSGGEAQPQHF	TGTGCCAGCAGTTACTCGGGAGGGGAGGCTCAGCCCCAGCATTTT
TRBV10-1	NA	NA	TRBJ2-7	CASSEVRGYEQYF	TGCGCCAGCAGTGAGGTTCGAGGCTACGAGCAGTACTTC
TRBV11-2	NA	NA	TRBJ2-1	CASSPPGPGVNEQFF	TGTGCCAGCAGCCCTCCGGGACCCGGGGTGAATGAGCAGTTCTTC
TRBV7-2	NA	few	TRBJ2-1	CASKRSGYEQFF	TGTGCCAGCAAAAGGTCGGGTTATGAGCAGTTCTTC
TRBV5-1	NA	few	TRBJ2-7	CASSGGYYEQYF	TGCGCCAGCAGCGGAGGATACTACGAGCAGTACTTC
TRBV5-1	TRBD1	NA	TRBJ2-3	CASSHGQGGDTQYF	TGCGCCAGCAGCCACGGACAGGGGGGCGATACGCAGTATTTT
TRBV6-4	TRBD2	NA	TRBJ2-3	CASRGLAADTQYF	TGTGCCAGCCGGGGACTAGCGGCAGATACGCAGTATTTT
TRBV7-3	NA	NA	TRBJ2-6	CASSLGVSGANVLTF	TGTGCCAGCAGCTTAGGGGTATCTGGGGCCAACGTCCTGACTTTC
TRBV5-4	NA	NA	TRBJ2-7	CASSLRGEQYF	TGTGCCAGCAGCCTTAGGGGGGAGCAGTACTTC
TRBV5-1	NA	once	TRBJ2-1	CASSPYGGPNEQFF	TGCGCCAGCAGCCCCTACGGAGGGCCTAATGAGCAGTTCTTC
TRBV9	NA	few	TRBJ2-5	CASSVGAEGSLKETQYF	TGTGCCAGCAGCGTAGGGGCTGAGGGAAGCCTTAAAGAGACCCAGTACTTC